This T cell receptor beta chain was documented in a study of T cell repertoires in cytomegalovirus infection. CDR1 SGHVS and CDR2 FNYEAQ come from the germline V gene. The CDR3 length is 13 residues. General study points: Summed frequency of shared TCR beta families picked out CMV carriers who also had the relevant HLA. CMV-specific HLA-C-restricted TCR beta clonotypes dominated the ex vivo response.

Using its own MiXCR run on the reads, TCRdb lists one record per CDR3 protein. Here the sample spans roughly 230,000 distinct CDR3 sequences, about 15% being singletons. Of note for this clonotype: The target antigen is unknown. One end of the junction varies from germline; a read error may be responsible.

The rearrangement links TRBV7-6 to TRBJ2-7; maybe TRBD1 (5 bases). Sequenced input: CD8+ T cells from PBMCs. This TCR was sampled from a human donor in good health (CMV status not recorded). Some clones in this sample may be carry-over from other donors' samples. Here the CDR3 reads CASSLTQVDEQYF. Here the CDR3 DNA reads TGTGCTAGCAGCTTGACACAGGTCGACGAGCAGTACTTC. Together with reference TRBV7-6 and TRBJ2-7, the CDR3 gives the full variable domain: GAGVSQSPRYKVTKRGQDVALRCDPISGHVSLYWYRQALGQGPEFLTYFNYEAQQDKSGLPNDRFSAERPEGSISTLTIQRTEQRDSAMYRCASSLTQVDEQYFGPGTRLTVT.